The T cell receptor (beta chain) under discussion was sequenced for a study of radiation and T cells in renal cell carcinoma. On the study more broadly: Nephrectomy followed 15 Gy stereotactic body radiation by 4 weeks.

The time point denotes: baseline pretreatment blood. Treatment defined: 15 Gy SBRT to primary tumor, nephrectomy 4 weeks later. In regard to this clone: Its antigen is undetermined.

The CDR3 is made up of 13 amino acids. Germline CDR1 reads GTSNPN; CDR2 reads SVGIG (reference sequence). The V and J ends lost 4 bases and 7 bases, in that order; junction bases with no gene match: 4. The table came from immunoSEQ multiplex PCR; TCRdb's copy has only in-frame clones and leaves some out. The repertoire consists of some 100,000 clones, with approximately 80% occurring once and the leading ten covering roughly 6.8%. Study results and caveats: Baseline intratumoral clonotype presence is unknown without pretreatment biopsies.

The starting material was blood, obtained from a patient whose treatment included radiotherapy and nephrectomy. The V and J genes are TRBV30 and TRBJ1-6; 7 nucleotides agree with TRBD1. The sequence derives from a man in his 60s with renal cell carcinoma. The CDR3 spells CAWTHRGNSPLHF. Written as DNA, the CDR3 is TGTGCCTGGACTCACAGGGGAAATTCACCCCTCCACTTT.